Each of the 30 T cell receptor beta chains below was sequenced from the same sample in a study of T-cell memory formation after mild COVID-19. TCRdb processed the 5' RACE reads anew with MiXCR; each CDR3 protein has one entry. The sample lists about 300,000 distinct CDR3 sequences, roughly a fifth occurring once. The sample was PBMCs or a T cell subset sorted from them (not recorded which). These receptors were obtained from a man younger than 35 who had mild COVID-19 (a few samples of this study predate the infection). Cell type and time point are not known.

The gene calls are TRBV25-1 and TRBJ2-6; no clear D. The CDR3 runs to 13 residues. V lost 8 bases and J 0 bases, leaving 5 bases between the germline ends. CDR1 and CDR2 from the germline V gene are MGHDK and SYGVNS. In DNA form, the CDR3 reads TGTGCCAGCCTCAGCTCTGGGGCCAACGTCCTGACTTTC. Translated, it gives CASLSSGANVLTF.

The rearrangement joins TRBV5-4 to TRBJ2-2; D possibly corresponds to TRBD2 (6 bases). The CDR3 consists of 17 residues. Trimming stripped 3 bases from V and 1 base from J, with 16 bases between. Germline-derived CDR1 and CDR2 are SGHNT and YYREEE (reference sequence). The CDR3 region is CASSSGTRNLNTGELFF. CDR3 nucleotide sequence: TGTGCCAGCAGCTCCGGGACTCGAAACCTGAACACCGGGGAGCTGTTTTTT.

This clonotype came up a few times. V gene TRBV4-1 combines with J gene TRBJ1-2; D perhaps matches TRBD1 (5 bases). The CDR3 sequence is 14 residues long. V was shortened by 0 bases and J by 4 bases, with 9 bases between the two germline ends. Germline-derived CDR1 and CDR2 are MGHRA and YSYEKL. As DNA, the CDR3 is TGCGCCAGCAGCCAAGATCCAGGGCCCTATGGCTACACCTTC. This gives the protein CASSQDPGPYGYTF.

The rearrangement links TRBV12-3 or TRBV12-4 to TRBJ2-5, with D perhaps TRBD1 (6 bases). The ends were cut back, 6 bases at V and 7 bases at J, with 18 bases in the middle. The length of the CDR3 is 14 residues. CDR3 amino acids: CASSPWGPQPTQYF. The CDR3, as DNA: TGTGCCAGCAGCCCTTGGGGGCCACAACCGACCCAGTACTTC.

The chain joins TRBV5-1 to TRBJ1-4, with D maybe TRBD1 (6 bases). The CDR3 covers 14 residues. V was shortened by 3 bases and J by 7 bases, with 13 bases between the two germline ends. Germline values: CDR1 SGHRS, CDR2 YFSETQ. This chain's CDR3 is CASSSGQPREKLFF. CDR3 nucleotide sequence: TGCGCCAGCAGCTCCGGACAGCCACGTGAAAAACTGTTTTTT.

The gene calls are TRBV10-3 and TRBJ2-6; D unresolved. Trimming pared 0 bases from V and 0 bases from J, leaving 3 bases between. From germline, CDR1 is ENHRY and CDR2 SYGVKD. The length of the CDR3 is 15 residues. Here the CDR3 DNA reads TGTGCCATCAGTGAGTCGATCTCTGGGGCCAACGTCCTGACTTTC. Its translation: CAISESISGANVLTF.

This clonotype has ten or more counts. The chain has TRBV7-9 and TRBJ1-4; 7 nucleotides align to TRBD1. Germline CDR1 reads SEHNR; CDR2 reads FQNEAQ (reference sequence). The CDR3 is 14 residues long. After removal of 6 bases from V and 8 bases from J, the junction contained 9 bases not matched to a gene. In DNA form, the CDR3 reads TGTGCCAGCAGGCCTAGACAGGGCCAAGAAAAACTGTTTTTT. Residues: CASRPRQGQEKLFF.

The V call is TRBV7-9, the J call TRBJ2-5; D ambiguous. V shed 5 bases and J shed 5 bases, with 12 bases lying between them. The CDR3 runs to 13 residues. Per the germline V gene, CDR1 is SEHNR and CDR2 is FQNEAQ (reference sequence). As DNA, the CDR3 is TGTGCCAGCAGCGCCCTGGTAGGGGAGACCCAGTACTTC. Translated, it gives CASSALVGETQYF.

This rearrangement joins TRBV7-9 to TRBJ2-5; D gene unclear. The germline gives CDR1 SEHNR, CDR2 FQNEAQ (reference sequence). V lost 2 bases, J lost 0 bases, and 19 bases lay in between. The CDR3 contains 18 residues. The CDR3 sequence is CASSLFRQSELYQETQYF. In nucleotides, the CDR3 is TGTGCCAGCAGCTTATTTCGGCAATCCGAATTGTACCAAGAGACCCAGTACTTC.

This clonotype was observed many times. This chain uses TRBV10-3 with TRBJ2-7; D may be TRBD2 (6 bases). Germline-derived CDR1 and CDR2 are ENHRY and SYGVKD. Trimming took off 7 bases at V and 6 bases at J, with 16 bases between the two ends. This CDR3 is built from 13 residues. CDR3 amino acids: CAINRLGMFEQYV. Here the CDR3 DNA reads TGTGCCATCAACCGACTAGGAATGTTCGAGCAGTACGTC.

This clonotype occurred many times. This chain links TRBV6-2 or TRBV6-3 with TRBJ2-4; D uncertain. The germline V gene has CDR1 MNHEY and CDR2 SVGEGT. The ends were cut back, 6 bases at V and 1 base at J, with 10 bases in the middle. The CDR3 has 14 residues. The CDR3 is CASSLSGAKNIQYF. DNA of the CDR3: TGTGCCAGCAGCCTTTCCGGGGCCAAAAACATTCAGTACTTC.

This clonotype was found a few times. The rearrangement links TRBV18 to TRBJ2-5; D might be TRBD1 or TRBD2, each matching 5 bases. Between the trimmed V and J ends, which lost 4 bases and 2 bases, there was a span of 26 bases. Germline V lookup: CDR1 KGHSH, CDR2 LQKENI. The CDR3 is 19 amino acids. The chain's CDR3 is CASSRGAQIYTPLQETQYF. The CDR3 region has the DNA TGTGCCAGCTCACGAGGGGCCCAAATCTATACTCCTCTACAAGAGACCCAGTACTTC. Together with reference TRBV18 and TRBJ2-5, the CDR3 gives the full variable domain: NAGVMQNPRHLVRRRGQEARLRCSPMKGHSHVYWYRQLPEEGLKFMVYLQKENIIDESGMPKERFSAEFPKEGPSILRIQQVVRGDSAAYFCASSRGAQIYTPLQETQYFGPGTRLLVL.

This clonotype was recorded a few times. The rearrangement uses TRBV7-9 and TRBJ1-2, with unresolved D. The CDR3 is 14 amino acids. CDR1 is SEHNR, CDR2 FQNEAQ, per germline (reference sequence). V was shortened by 2 bases and J by 6 bases, with 13 bases between the two germline ends. The CDR3 coding sequence is TGTGCCAGCAGCTTATTGAAGGTCGGGGATGGCTACACCTTC. Protein product: CASSLLKVGDGYTF.

The gene calls are TRBV20-1 and TRBJ2-1, with D tentatively TRBD2 (6 bases). CDR3 length: 12 amino acids. Germline-derived CDR1 and CDR2 are DFQATT and SNEGSKA (reference sequence). The ends were cut back, 3 bases at V and 7 bases at J, with 10 bases in the middle. The DNA for the CDR3 is TGCAGTGCTAGGGGACTCCTGAATGAGCAGTTCTTC. This translates into CSARGLLNEQFF.

The chain employs TRBV2 and TRBJ1-1; D ambiguous. The germline CDR1 and CDR2 sequences are SNHLY and FYNNEI. The CDR3 consists of 13 residues. V lost 7 bases and J 4 bases, leaving 13 bases between the germline ends. DNA of the CDR3: TGTGCCAGCACCGGGGAAAGTGTCACTGAAGCTTTCTTT. Residues: CASTGESVTEAFF.

The chain joins TRBV5-1 to TRBJ1-3; perhaps TRBD1 as D (5 bases). The CDR3 consists of 16 residues. Per the germline V gene, CDR1 is SGHRS and CDR2 is YFSETQ. Trimming shortened V by 4 bases and J by 0 bases, and 14 bases separated the two germline ends. The CDR3 reads CASSRGRASSGNTIYF. The CDR3 DNA follows: TGCGCCAGCAGCAGGGGCAGGGCGAGCTCTGGAAACACCATATATTTT. Drawing the rest from reference TRBV5-1 and TRBJ1-3, the complete variable domain is KAGVTQTPRYLIKTRGQQVTLSCSPISGHRSVSWYQQTPGQGLQFLFEYFSETQRNKGNFPGRFSGRQFSNSRSEMNVSTLELGDSALYLCASSRGRASSGNTIYFGEGSWLTVV.

This chain joins TRBV18 and TRBJ1-1, with TRBD1 matching over 8 bases. J was trimmed by 3 bases and V by 3 bases; bases with no gene match: 6. Germline V CDR1 and CDR2: KGHSH, LQKENI. This CDR3 comprises 15 residues. CDR3 nucleotide sequence: TGTGCCAGCTCACCCGGACAGGGAGGGGACACTGAAGCTTTCTTT. Encoded protein: CASSPGQGGDTEAFF.

The V gene is TRBV2, the J gene TRBJ2-7; D not resolved. The V and J ends lost 7 bases and 2 bases respectively, with 6 bases between them. This CDR3 comprises 11 residues. From germline, CDR1 is SNHLY and CDR2 FYNNEI. The CDR3 here is CASTPAYEQYF. CDR3 nucleotide sequence: TGTGCCAGCACCCCGGCCTACGAGCAGTACTTC. The whole variable domain, remainder taken from reference TRBV2 and TRBJ2-7, is EPEVTQTPSHQVTQMGQEVILRCVPISNHLYFYWYRQILGQKVEFLVSFYNNEISEKSEIFDDQFSVERPDGSNFTLKIRSTKLEDSAMYFCASTPAYEQYFGPGTRLTVT.

As DNA, the CDR3 is TGTGCCAGCAAAGAGGACCGTGGCTACACCTTC. This sequence encodes CASKEDRGYTF. The chain recombines TRBV28 with TRBJ1-2; D ambiguous. Trimming stripped 7 bases from V and 7 bases from J, with 10 bases between. The CDR3 runs 11 residues. Germline V gene sequence: CDR1 MDHEN, CDR2 SYDVKM.

This chain links TRBV4-1 with TRBJ2-7; D gene ambiguous. This CDR3 comprises 16 residues. Trimming removed 1 base from V and 2 bases from J, with 15 bases in between. From germline, CDR1 is MGHRA and CDR2 YSYEKL. CDR3 in DNA: TGCGCCAGCAGCCAAGCGGACCTCGGGCCACCCTACGAGCAGTACTTC. It encodes CASSQADLGPPYEQYF.

This clonotype has only a few counts. The CDR3 sequence is CASSLQGFETQYF. DNA for the CDR3: TGCGCCAGCAGCTTGCAGGGTTTCGAGACCCAGTACTTC. The rearrangement links TRBV5-1 to TRBJ2-5; TRBD1 might be the D (5 bases). Germline-derived CDR1 and CDR2 are SGHRS and YFSETQ. V was cut by 1 base and J by 5 bases, with 9 bases left in between. The CDR3 covers 13 residues.

This clonotype was counted only a few times. V gene TRBV5-1 combines with J gene TRBJ2-2, with a possible D match to TRBD2 (5 bases). V dropped 3 bases and J dropped 6 bases, with 18 bases sitting between them. The CDR3 sequence is 16 residues long. CDR1 is SGHRS, CDR2 YFSETQ, per germline. CDR3 region: CASSSLASGGSGELFF. CDR3 nucleotide sequence: TGCGCCAGCAGCTCCCTAGCTTCTGGTGGGTCCGGGGAGCTGTTTTTT.

The chain uses TRBV20-1 and TRBJ2-1, with TRBD1 identical over 7 bases. The germline CDR1 and CDR2 sequences are DFQATT and SNEGSKA (reference sequence). There are 13 residues in the CDR3. Trimming removed 3 bases from V and 6 bases from J; junction bases left unmatched: 5. The CDR3 sequence is CSARGQLSNEQFF. Here the CDR3 DNA reads TGCAGTGCTAGGGGACAGCTCTCCAATGAGCAGTTCTTC.

This clonotype was seen a few times. The chain couples TRBV6-5 to TRBJ1-6, with 8 bases that match TRBD1. V was clipped by 6 bases and J by 3 bases; unmatched bases: 1. The CDR3 sequence is 14 residues long. Germline values: CDR1 MNHEY, CDR2 SVGAGI. CDR3 sequence: CASSDRGYNSPLHF. In DNA, the CDR3 is TGTGCCAGCAGCGACAGGGGCTATAATTCACCCCTCCACTTT.

The chain uses TRBV27 and TRBJ1-2; D is ambiguous. Between the trimmed V and J ends, which lost 6 bases and 4 bases, there was a span of 12 bases. Germline V lookup: CDR1 MNHEY, CDR2 SMNVEV (reference sequence). CDR3 length: 13 amino acids. DNA for the CDR3: TGTGCCAGCAGCCCGGGATCCTTCTATGGCTACACCTTC. It is translated as CASSPGSFYGYTF.

The sample holds a few counts of this clonotype. V usage is TRBV29-1 and J usage is TRBJ2-7; possibly TRBD1 for D (5 bases). Germline-derived CDR1 and CDR2 are SQVTM and ANQGSEA. The CDR3 extends over 14 amino acids. V was pared by 0 bases and J by 2 bases, with 11 bases between. The CDR3 loop is CSVEEQKGTYEQYF. CDR3 bases: TGCAGCGTTGAAGAACAGAAGGGGACCTACGAGCAGTACTTC.

The sample holds a few counts of this clonotype. V is TRBV6-5 and J is TRBJ2-3; 9 nucleotides align to TRBD1. Germline values: CDR1 MNHEY, CDR2 SVGAGI. The CDR3 totals 15 residues. V was pared by 0 bases and J by 3 bases, with 1 base of the junction left unmatched. The CDR3 region is CASSYSDRGTDTQYF. CDR3 DNA sequence: TGTGCCAGCAGTTACTCGGACAGGGGAACAGATACGCAGTATTTT.

The chain joins TRBV9 to TRBJ2-7; D call uncertain. The CDR3 totals 14 residues. The germline gives CDR1 SGDLS, CDR2 YYNGEE. V dropped 5 bases and J dropped 5 bases, with 17 bases sitting between them. The CDR3 protein is CASSPRRGHDEQYF. CDR3 coding DNA: TGTGCCAGCAGTCCTCGGCGCGGCCACGACGAGCAGTACTTC.

This clonotype was observed a few times. The chain carries TRBV6-2 or TRBV6-3 and TRBJ2-7; D assignment may be TRBD1 or TRBD2 (5 bases each). This CDR3 has 17 amino acids. Germline values: CDR1 MNHEY, CDR2 SVGEGT. V lost 2 bases to trimming and J lost 5 bases, with 22 bases between them. The CDR3 sequence is CASSYRDTGAPWDEQYF. CDR3 in DNA: TGTGCCAGCAGTTACCGGGATACTGGGGCGCCATGGGACGAGCAGTACTTC.

A few counts support this clonotype. The chain employs TRBV6-6 and TRBJ1-5, with D maybe TRBD1 (5 bases). The CDR3 is 16 residues long. Per the germline V gene, CDR1 is MNHNY and CDR2 is SVGAGI (reference sequence). Trimming stripped 5 bases from V and 0 bases from J, with 14 bases between. The CDR3 DNA sequence: TGTGCCAGCAGTGAGGGGACTTCTCATAGCAATCAGCCCCAGCATTTT. Translation: CASSEGTSHSNQPQHF.